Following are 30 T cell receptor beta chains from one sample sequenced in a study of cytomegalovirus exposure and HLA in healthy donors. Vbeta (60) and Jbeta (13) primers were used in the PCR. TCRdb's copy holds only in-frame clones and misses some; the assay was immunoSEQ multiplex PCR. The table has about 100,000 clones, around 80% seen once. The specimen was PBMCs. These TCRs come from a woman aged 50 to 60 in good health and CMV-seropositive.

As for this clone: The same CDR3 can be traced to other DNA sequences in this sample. The CDR3 spells CSVSSGGAGKNNEQFF. CDR3 in DNA: TGCAGCGTCTCGAGCGGGGGGGCGGGGAAAAACAATGAGCAGTTCTTC. The chain carries TRBV29-1 and TRBJ2-1; the match to TRBD2 covers 10 bases. CDR1 is SQVTM and CDR2 is ANQGSEA in the germline V gene. This CDR3 has 16 amino acids. Trimming removed 6 bases from V and 5 bases from J; junction bases left unmatched: 13.

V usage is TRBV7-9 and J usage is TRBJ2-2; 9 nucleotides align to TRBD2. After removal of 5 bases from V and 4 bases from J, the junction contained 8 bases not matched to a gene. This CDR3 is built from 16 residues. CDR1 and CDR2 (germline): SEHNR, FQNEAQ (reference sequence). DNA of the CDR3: TGTGCCAGCAGCCCCCTGGGCGGGGGGGCCACCGGGGAGCTGTTTTTT. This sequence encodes CASSPLGGGATGELFF.

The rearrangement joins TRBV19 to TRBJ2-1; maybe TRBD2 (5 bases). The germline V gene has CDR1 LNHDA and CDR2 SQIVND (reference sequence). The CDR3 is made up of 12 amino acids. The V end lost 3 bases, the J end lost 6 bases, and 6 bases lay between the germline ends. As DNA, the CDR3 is TGTGCCAGTAGTATCGGACTCAATGAGCAGTTCTTC. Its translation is CASSIGLNEQFF.

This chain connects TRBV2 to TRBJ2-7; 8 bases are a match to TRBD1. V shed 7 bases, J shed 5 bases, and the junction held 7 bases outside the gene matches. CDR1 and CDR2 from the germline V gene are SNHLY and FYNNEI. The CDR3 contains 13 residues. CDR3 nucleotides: TGTGCCAGCATGGGGGACAGGTCCCACGAGCAGTACTTC. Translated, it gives CASMGDRSHEQYF.

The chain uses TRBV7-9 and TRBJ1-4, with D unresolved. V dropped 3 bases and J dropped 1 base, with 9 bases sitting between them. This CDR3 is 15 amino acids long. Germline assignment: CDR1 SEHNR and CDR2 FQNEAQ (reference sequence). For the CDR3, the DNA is TGTGCCAGCAGCTTGGGCCTTAGAACTAATGAAAAACTGTTTTTT. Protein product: CASSLGLRTNEKLFF.

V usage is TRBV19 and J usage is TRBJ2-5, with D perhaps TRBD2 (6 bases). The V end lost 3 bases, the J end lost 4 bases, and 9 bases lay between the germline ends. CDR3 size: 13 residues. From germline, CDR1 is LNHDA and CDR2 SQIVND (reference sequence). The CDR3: CASSMGGAETQYF. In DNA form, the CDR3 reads TGTGCCAGTAGTATGGGGGGAGCAGAGACCCAGTACTTC.

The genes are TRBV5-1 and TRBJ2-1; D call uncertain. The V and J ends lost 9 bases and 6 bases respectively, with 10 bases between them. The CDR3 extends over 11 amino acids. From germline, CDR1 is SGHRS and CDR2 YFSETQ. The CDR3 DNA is TGCGCCACCTCGATCGGCAATGAGCAGTTCTTC. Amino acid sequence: CATSIGNEQFF.

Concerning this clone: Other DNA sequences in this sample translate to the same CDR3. CDR3 sequence: CASSLSAGRSSYNEQFF. The CDR3 nucleotides are TGTGCCAGCAGCTTAAGTGCGGGTAGAAGCTCCTACAATGAGCAGTTCTTC. V is TRBV7-9 and J is TRBJ2-1, with D possibly being TRBD2 (5 bases). CDR1 and CDR2 from the germline V gene are SEHNR and FQNEAQ (reference sequence). The CDR3 totals 17 residues. Trimming stripped 2 bases from V and 0 bases from J, with 14 bases between.

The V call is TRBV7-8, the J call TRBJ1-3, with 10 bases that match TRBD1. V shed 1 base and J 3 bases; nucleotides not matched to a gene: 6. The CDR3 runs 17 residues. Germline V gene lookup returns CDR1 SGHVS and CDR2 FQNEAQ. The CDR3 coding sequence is TGTGCCAGCAGCTTAGTGACAGGGGGCGCGAATGGAAACACCATATATTTT. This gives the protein CASSLVTGGANGNTIYF.

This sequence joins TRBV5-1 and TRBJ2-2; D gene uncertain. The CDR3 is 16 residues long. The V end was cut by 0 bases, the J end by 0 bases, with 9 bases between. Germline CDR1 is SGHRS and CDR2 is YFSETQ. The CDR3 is CASSLVAQPNTGELFF. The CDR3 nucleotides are TGCGCCAGCAGCTTGGTGGCACAGCCGAACACCGGGGAGCTGTTTTTT.

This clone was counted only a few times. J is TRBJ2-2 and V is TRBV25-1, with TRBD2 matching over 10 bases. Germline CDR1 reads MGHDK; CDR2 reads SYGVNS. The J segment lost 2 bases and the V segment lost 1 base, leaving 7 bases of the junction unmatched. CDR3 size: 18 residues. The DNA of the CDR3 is TGTGCCAGCAGTGAATCCGTTTCTAGCGGGGGAAACACCGGGGAGCTGTTTTTT. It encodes CASSESVSSGGNTGELFF.

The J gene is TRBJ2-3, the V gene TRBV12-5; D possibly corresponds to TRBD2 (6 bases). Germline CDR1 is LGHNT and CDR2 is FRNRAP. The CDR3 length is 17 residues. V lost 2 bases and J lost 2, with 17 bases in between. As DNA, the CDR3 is TGTGCTAGTGGTTTGACCCGGGAGTTCGTCCCCACAGATACGCAGTATTTT. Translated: CASGLTREFVPTDTQYF.

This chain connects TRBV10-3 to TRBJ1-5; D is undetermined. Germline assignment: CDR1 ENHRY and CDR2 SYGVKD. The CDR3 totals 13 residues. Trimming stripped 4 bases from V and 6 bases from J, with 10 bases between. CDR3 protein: CAISAGSGQPQHF. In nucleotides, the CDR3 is TGTGCCATCAGTGCTGGGAGCGGTCAGCCCCAGCATTTT.

CDR3 nucleotides: TGTGCCAGCAGCGCTGGGCGGGGGAACACTGAAGCTTTCTTT. This gives the protein CASSAGRGNTEAFF. J is TRBJ1-1 and V is TRBV6-1; no clear D gene. CDR1 and CDR2 (germline): MNHNS, SASEGT. Trimming stripped 6 bases from V and 1 base from J, with 12 bases between. This CDR3 contains 14 residues.

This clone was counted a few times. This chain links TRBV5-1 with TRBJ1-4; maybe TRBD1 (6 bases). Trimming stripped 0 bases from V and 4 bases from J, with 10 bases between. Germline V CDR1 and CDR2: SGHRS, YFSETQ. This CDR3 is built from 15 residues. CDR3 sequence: CASSLAGAINEKLFF. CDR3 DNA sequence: TGCGCCAGCAGCTTGGCAGGGGCGATTAATGAAAAACTGTTTTTT.

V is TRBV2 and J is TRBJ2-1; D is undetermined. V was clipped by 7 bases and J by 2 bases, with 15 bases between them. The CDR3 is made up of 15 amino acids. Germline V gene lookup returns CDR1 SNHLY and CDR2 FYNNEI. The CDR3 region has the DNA TGTGCCAGCACCACCGGGTCCATGGCCTACAATGAGCAGTTCTTC. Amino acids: CASTTGSMAYNEQFF.

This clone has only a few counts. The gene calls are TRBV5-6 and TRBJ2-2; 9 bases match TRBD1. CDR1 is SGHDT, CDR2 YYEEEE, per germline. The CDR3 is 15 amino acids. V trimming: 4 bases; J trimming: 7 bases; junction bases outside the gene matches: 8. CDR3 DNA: TGTGCCAGCAGCAAGGGACAGGGATTCGGCGGGGAGCTGTTTTTT. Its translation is CASSKGQGFGGELFF.

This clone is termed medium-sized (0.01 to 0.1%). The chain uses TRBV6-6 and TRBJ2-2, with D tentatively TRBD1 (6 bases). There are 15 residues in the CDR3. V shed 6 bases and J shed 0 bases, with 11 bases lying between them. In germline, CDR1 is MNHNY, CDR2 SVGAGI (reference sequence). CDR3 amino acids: CASSRQDSNTGELFF. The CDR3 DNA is TGTGCCAGCAGCCGACAGGACTCGAACACCGGGGAGCTGTTTTTT.

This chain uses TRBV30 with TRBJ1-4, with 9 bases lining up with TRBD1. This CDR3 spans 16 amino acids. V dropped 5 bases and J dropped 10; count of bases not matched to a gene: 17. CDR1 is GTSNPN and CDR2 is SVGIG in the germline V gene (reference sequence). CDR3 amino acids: CAWDIRDREIYGKLFF. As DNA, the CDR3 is TGTGCCTGGGATATCCGGGACAGGGAAATATATGGAAAACTGTTTTTT.

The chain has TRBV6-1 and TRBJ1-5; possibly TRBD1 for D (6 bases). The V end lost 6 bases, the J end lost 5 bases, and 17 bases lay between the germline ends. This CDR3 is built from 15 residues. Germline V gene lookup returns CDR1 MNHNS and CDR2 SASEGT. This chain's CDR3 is CASSLGGGSDQPQHF. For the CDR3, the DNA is TGTGCCAGCAGCCTTGGGGGGGGCTCGGATCAGCCCCAGCATTTT.

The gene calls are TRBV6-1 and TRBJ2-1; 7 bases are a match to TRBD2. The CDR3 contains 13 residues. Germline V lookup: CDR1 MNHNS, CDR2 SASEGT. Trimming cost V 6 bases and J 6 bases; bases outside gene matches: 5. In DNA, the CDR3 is TGTGCCAGCAGACGGGAGGCTGGCAATGAGCAGTTCTTC. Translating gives CASRREAGNEQFF.

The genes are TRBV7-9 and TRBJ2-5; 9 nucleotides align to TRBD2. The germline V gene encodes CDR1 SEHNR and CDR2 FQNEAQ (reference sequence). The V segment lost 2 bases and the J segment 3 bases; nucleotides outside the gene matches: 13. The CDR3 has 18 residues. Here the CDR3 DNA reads TGTGCCAGCAGCTTACTTGTTGGCGGGGGGGCCTTTGAAGAGACCCAGTACTTC. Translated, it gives CASSLLVGGGAFEETQYF.

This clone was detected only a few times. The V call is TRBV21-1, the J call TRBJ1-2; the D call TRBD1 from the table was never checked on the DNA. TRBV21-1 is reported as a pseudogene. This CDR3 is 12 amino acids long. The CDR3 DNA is TGTGCCAGCAGCAAACATAACTATGGCTACACCTTC. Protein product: CASSKHNYGYTF.

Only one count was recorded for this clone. As DNA, the CDR3 is TGTGCCAGCAGAAAGGGAGGCGAGGGATACGAGCAGTACTTC. Amino acid sequence: CASRKGGEGYEQYF. V is TRBV6-5 and J is TRBJ2-7, with D perhaps matching TRBD2 (6 bases). The CDR3 has 14 residues. Germline V CDR1 and CDR2: MNHEY, SVGAGI. Trimming shortened V by 6 bases and J by 4 bases, and 16 bases separated the two germline ends.

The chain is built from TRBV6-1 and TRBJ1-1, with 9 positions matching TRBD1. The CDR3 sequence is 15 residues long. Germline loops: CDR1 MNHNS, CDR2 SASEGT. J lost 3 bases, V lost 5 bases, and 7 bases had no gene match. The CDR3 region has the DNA TGTGCCAGCAGTCGAGCCGACAGGGGGGACACTGAAGCTTTCTTT. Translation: CASSRADRGDTEAFF.

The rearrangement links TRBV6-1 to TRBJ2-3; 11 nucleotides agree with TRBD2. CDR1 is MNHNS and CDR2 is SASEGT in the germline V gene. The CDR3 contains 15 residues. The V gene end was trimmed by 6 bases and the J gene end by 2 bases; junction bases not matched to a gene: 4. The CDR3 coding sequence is TGTGCCAGCAGCCCGACTAGCGGGGTCACAGATACGCAGTATTTT. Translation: CASSPTSGVTDTQYF.

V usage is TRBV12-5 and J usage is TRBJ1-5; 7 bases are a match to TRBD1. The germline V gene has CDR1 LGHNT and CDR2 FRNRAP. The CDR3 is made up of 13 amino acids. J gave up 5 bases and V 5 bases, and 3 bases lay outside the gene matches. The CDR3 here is CASGPDRDQPQHF. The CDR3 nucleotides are TGTGCTAGTGGTCCTGACAGGGATCAGCCCCAGCATTTT.

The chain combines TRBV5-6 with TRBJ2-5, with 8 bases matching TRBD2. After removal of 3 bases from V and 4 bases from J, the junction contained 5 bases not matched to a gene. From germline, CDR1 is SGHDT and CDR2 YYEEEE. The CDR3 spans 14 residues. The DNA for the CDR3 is TGTGCCAGCAGCTCTGGACTAGCTACAGAGACCCAGTACTTC. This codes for CASSSGLATETQYF.

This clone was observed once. CDR3 DNA sequence: TGTGCCAGTACTGCGGACAGGGGAAACACCATATATTTT. Translating gives CASTADRGNTIYF. J is TRBJ1-3 and V is TRBV19; 7 nucleotides agree with TRBD1. V lost 7 bases to trimming and J lost 4 bases; unmatched junction nucleotides: 4. CDR3 size: 13 residues. Germline CDR1 reads LNHDA; CDR2 reads SQIVND (reference sequence). Using reference TRBV19 and TRBJ1-3 for the parts outside the CDR3, the full variable domain is DGGITQSPKYLFRKEGQNVTLSCEQNLNHDAMYWYRQDPGQGLRLIYYSQIVNDFQKGDIAEGYSVSREKKESFPLTVTSAQKNPTAFYLCASTADRGNTIYFGEGSWLTVV.

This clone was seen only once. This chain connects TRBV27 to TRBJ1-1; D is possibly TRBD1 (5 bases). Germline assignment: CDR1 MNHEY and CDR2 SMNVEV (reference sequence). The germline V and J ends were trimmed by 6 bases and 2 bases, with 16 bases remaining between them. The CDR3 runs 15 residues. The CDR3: CASRLERTGNTEAFF. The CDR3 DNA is TGTGCCAGCAGATTAGAGCGTACAGGTAACACTGAAGCTTTCTTT.